These 16 T cell receptor beta chains originate from one sample sequenced in a study of shared clonotypes between healthy human individuals. Profiled with immunoSEQ multiplex PCR; TCRdb holds only in-frame clones, not every one. This sample carries about 520,000 clones, approximately 84% of them seen once, and the ten largest clones take about 13%. Sequencing input: PBMCs. Receptor source: a middle-aged woman in good health. Some clones in this sample may be carry-over from other donors' samples.

With regard to this clone: A far more abundant clone sits one base away, making this likely a read error. In the same sample, other DNA sequences code for this CDR3. The V and J genes are TRBV6-1 and TRBJ1-5; D gene unclear. Trimming removed 1 base from V and 5 bases from J, with 9 bases in between. This CDR3 contains 14 residues. Germline CDR1 reads MNHNS; CDR2 reads SASEGT. CDR3 residues: CASSEGAEYQPQHF. The CDR3 DNA sequence: TGTGCCAGCAGTGAAGGCGCTGAGTATCAGCCCCAGCATTTT.

The chain employs TRBV28 and TRBJ2-5; 7 bases fit TRBD1. The CDR3 runs to 14 residues. J lost 1 base, V lost 6 bases, and 5 bases had no gene match. Germline V gene lookup returns CDR1 MDHEN and CDR2 SYDVKM. This CDR3 is CASSRRQGQETQYF. CDR3 in DNA: TGTGCCAGCAGCCGGAGACAGGGCCAAGAGACCCAGTACTTC.

V is TRBV29-1 and J is TRBJ1-2; 10 nucleotides line up with TRBD1. CDR1 and CDR2 (germline): SQVTM, ANQGSEA. Germline trimming cut 7 bases from V and 7 bases from J; bases unmatched to any gene: 15. This CDR3 is built from 15 residues. The CDR3, as DNA: TGCAGCGCCGAGACAGGGGGCGCTGGGAAGGGTGGCTACACCTTC. Residues: CSAETGGAGKGGYTF.

The V and J genes are TRBV28 and TRBJ1-1; tentative D call: TRBD1 (6 bases). This CDR3 has 15 residues. Trimming removed 3 bases at V and 4 bases at J, with 15 bases between. Germline V gives CDR1 MDHEN, CDR2 SYDVKM. CDR3 nucleotides: TGTGCCAGCAGTTTTAGGGGGGCCCCGGGCACTGAAGCTTTCTTT. This encodes CASSFRGAPGTEAFF.

As for this clone: This likely came from a read error, as a far larger clone is one base away. The chain links TRBV11-1 to TRBJ2-1; the match to TRBD2 covers 8 bases. With 11 bases clipped from V and 4 bases from J, the junction kept 7 bases outside the gene matches. The germline CDR1 and CDR2 sequences are SGHAT and FQDESV (reference sequence). The CDR3 loop spans 13 amino acids. The CDR3 region is CASVLAVYNEQFF. CDR3 bases: TGTGCCTCGGTACTAGCGGTTTACAATGAGCAGTTCTTC.

The CDR3 bases are TGTGCCAGCAGCTATCCGACGGGGGCGCAGGTCGGGGAGCTGTTTTTT. It encodes CASSYPTGAQVGELFF. The chain couples TRBV7-3 to TRBJ2-2; D could derive from TRBD1 or TRBD2 (6 bases each). The V end lost 4 bases, the J end lost 7 bases, and 19 bases lay between the germline ends. Germline assignment: CDR1 SGHTA and CDR2 FQGTGA. The CDR3 is 16 amino acids.

This clone showed up just once. The CDR3 is CASSSLTGKGYEQYF. The CDR3 coding sequence is TGTGCCAGCAGTTCCCTGACAGGGAAAGGTTACGAGCAGTACTTC. J is TRBJ2-7 and V is TRBV28; 7 nucleotides align to TRBD1. From germline, CDR1 is MDHEN and CDR2 SYDVKM. The CDR3 has 15 residues. V was pared by 4 bases and J by 4 bases, with 10 bases of the junction left unmatched.

The rearrangement links TRBV5-6 to TRBJ1-2; the match to TRBD1 covers 9 bases. J was trimmed by 4 bases and V by 5 bases; bases with no gene match: 12. The CDR3 spans 16 residues. CDR1 and CDR2 (germline): SGHDT, YYEEEE. The CDR3 bases are TGTGCCAGCAGAAAGCCGGGACAGGGAAAGGTCTATGGCTACACCTTC. This encodes CASRKPGQGKVYGYTF.

The chain employs TRBV2 and TRBJ1-5; 8 positions agree with TRBD1. The CDR3 is 16 residues long. Germline loops: CDR1 SNHLY, CDR2 FYNNEI. V was pared by 6 bases and J by 4 bases, with 11 bases of the junction left unmatched. The CDR3 DNA reads TGTGCCAGCAGGGAGCAGGGGGCGGGTAGTAATCAGCCCCAGCATTTT. Its translation: CASREQGAGSNQPQHF. The complete variable domain, with remaining parts taken from reference TRBV2 and TRBJ1-5, reads EPEVTQTPSHQVTQMGQEVILRCVPISNHLYFYWYRQILGQKVEFLVSFYNNEISEKSEIFDDQFSVERPDGSNFTLKIRSTKLEDSAMYFCASREQGAGSNQPQHFGDGTRLSIL.

This clone was picked up one time. The rearrangement joins TRBV4-2 to TRBJ1-5, with D possibly TRBD1 on 5 matching bases. Germline CDR1 reads LGHNA; CDR2 reads YNFKEQ. This CDR3 spans 19 amino acids. The V end lost 0 bases, the J end lost 0 bases, and 18 bases lay between the germline ends. CDR3 in amino acids: CASSQDRRGWGSSNQPQHF. In nucleotides, the CDR3 is TGTGCCAGCAGCCAAGATCGGAGGGGCTGGGGGAGTAGCAATCAGCCCCAGCATTTT.

V gene TRBV2 combines with J gene TRBJ1-2, with a possible D match to TRBD1 (5 bases). This CDR3 comprises 14 residues. V lost 6 bases and J lost 9, with 20 bases in between. The germline gives CDR1 SNHLY, CDR2 FYNNEI. The CDR3 region has the DNA TGTGCCAGCAGATGGGAGCGGCAGGGAGGGCGCTACACCTTC. Protein product: CASRWERQGGRYTF.

The J gene is TRBJ1-4, the V gene TRBV30, with 7 bases matching TRBD1. The CDR3 totals 14 residues. Germline CDR1 reads GTSNPN; CDR2 reads SVGIG (reference sequence). V dropped 0 bases and J dropped 7; count of bases not matched to a gene: 5. CDR3 residues: CAWSVRGGGEKLFF. CDR3 sequence (DNA): TGTGCCTGGAGTGTACGAGGGGGCGGTGAAAAACTGTTTTTT.

This chain connects TRBV11-2 to TRBJ2-5, with 13 nucleotides matching TRBD2. The germline CDR1 and CDR2 sequences are SGHAT and FQNNGV. The CDR3 extends over 16 amino acids. The junction had 6 bases not matched to a gene; V was cut back by 3 bases and J by 5 bases. CDR3 sequence: CASSFGLAGVYETQYF. Here the CDR3 DNA reads TGTGCCAGCAGCTTCGGACTAGCGGGAGTGTACGAGACCCAGTACTTC.

The chain carries TRBV4-1 and TRBJ1-2, with 8 bases fitting TRBD1. The germline CDR1 and CDR2 sequences are MGHRA and YSYEKL. J lost 7 bases, V lost 4 bases, and 11 bases had no gene match. The CDR3 contains 15 residues. CDR3 in DNA: TGCGCCAGCAGCCGACAGGGGACTGGAGTGATTGGCTACACCTTC. Protein: CASSRQGTGVIGYTF.

This chain joins TRBV15 and TRBJ2-7; D is perhaps TRBD1 or TRBD2 (6 bases each). Trimming took 2 bases from V and 2 from J, leaving 13 bases between them. CDR3 size: 15 residues. CDR1 and CDR2 (germline): LNHNV, YYDKDF (reference sequence). This CDR3 reads CATSRLYGGPYEQYF. The DNA of the CDR3 is TGTGCCACCAGCAGACTCTACGGGGGCCCCTACGAGCAGTACTTC.

V gene TRBV9 combines with J gene TRBJ2-1, with TRBD2 identical over 11 bases. CDR1 SGDLS and CDR2 YYNGEE come from the germline V gene. V shed 4 bases, J shed 7 bases, and the junction held 16 bases outside the gene matches. The CDR3 spans 18 residues. CDR3 sequence: CASSSLTSGITTGNEQFF. The CDR3 DNA follows: TGTGCCAGCAGCTCTCTGACTAGCGGGATTACCACGGGGAATGAGCAGTTCTTC.